These 27 T cell receptor beta chains were sequenced from one sample in a study of cytomegalovirus exposure and HLA in healthy donors. PCR primers comprised 60 Vbeta and 13 Jbeta primers. The method was immunoSEQ multiplex PCR; TCRdb's version includes in-frame clones alone and lacks a portion of them. Of about 200,000 clones listed, roughly 80% are singletons. The sample taken for sequencing was PBMCs. Every receptor here comes from a woman aged 45-65 years in good health and CMV-seropositive.

The V and J genes are TRBV5-4 and TRBJ2-3; 11 bases are a match to TRBD2. The V segment lost 4 bases and the J segment 3 bases; nucleotides outside the gene matches: 4. This CDR3 spans 15 amino acids. Germline assignment: CDR1 SGHNT and CDR2 YYREEE (reference sequence). The CDR3 protein is CASSPRTSGTDTQYF. The DNA of the CDR3 is TGTGCCAGCAGCCCCCGGACTAGCGGGACAGATACGCAGTATTTT.

The chain links TRBV28 to TRBJ2-3; TRBD1 might be the D (5 bases). In germline, CDR1 is MDHEN, CDR2 SYDVKM. Trimming shortened V by 5 bases and J by 4 bases, and 13 bases separated the two germline ends. The CDR3 contains 14 residues. The CDR3 here is CASSPEVGADTQYF. The DNA of the CDR3 is TGTGCCAGCAGTCCCGAGGTAGGGGCAGATACGCAGTATTTT.

The genes are TRBV19 and TRBJ2-5; 7 bases agree with TRBD2. Trimming removed 8 bases from V and 0 bases from J; junction bases left unmatched: 9. This CDR3 is 15 amino acids long. Germline CDR1 and CDR2: LNHDA and SQIVND (reference sequence). The CDR3 nucleotides are TGTGCCAGTGCAGAAAATGGGGGGGACCAAGAGACCCAGTACTTC. It encodes CASAENGGDQETQYF.

The chain joins TRBV19 to TRBJ2-2; a weak D match, TRBD2 (6 bases). Germline values: CDR1 LNHDA, CDR2 SQIVND (reference sequence). Between the trimmed V and J ends, which lost 4 bases and 2 bases, there was a span of 8 bases. The CDR3 has 14 amino acids. The CDR3 nucleotides are TGTGCCAGTAGTAGGGCGGGAAACACCGGGGAGCTGTTTTTT. Protein sequence: CASSRAGNTGELFF.

CDR3 in amino acids: CASSSGGQEGETQYF. CDR3 in DNA: TGTGCCAGCAGTTCGGGGGGGCAAGAGGGAGAGACCCAGTACTTC. The rearrangement uses TRBV28 and TRBJ2-5, with 8 bases identical to TRBD2. The CDR3 sequence is 15 residues long. Unmatched junction bases numbered 8, after V lost 4 bases and J lost 4 bases. From germline, CDR1 is MDHEN and CDR2 SYDVKM.

The chain couples TRBV5-1 to TRBJ2-2; D not resolved. The CDR3 runs to 12 residues. The germline V and J ends were trimmed by 4 bases and 1 base, with 2 bases remaining between them. CDR1 SGHRS and CDR2 YFSETQ come from the germline V gene. This chain's CDR3 is CASSQNTGELFF. In DNA, the CDR3 is TGCGCCAGCAGCCAGAACACCGGGGAGCTGTTTTTT.

The chain carries TRBV5-1 and TRBJ1-5; D possibly corresponds to TRBD1 (6 bases). The CDR3 runs to 15 residues. From germline, CDR1 is SGHRS and CDR2 YFSETQ. V lost 0 bases and J lost 5, with 12 bases in between. CDR3 amino acids: CASSLAPGGHQPQHF. The CDR3 DNA follows: TGCGCCAGCAGCTTGGCCCCGGGGGGCCATCAGCCCCAGCATTTT.

The CDR3 reads CASSRQGAGGYTF. The CDR3 coding sequence is TGTGCCAGCAGTAGACAGGGGGCGGGTGGCTACACCTTC. The genes are TRBV2 and TRBJ1-2; 10 bases align to TRBD1. V was pared by 5 bases and J by 7 bases, with 4 bases of the junction left unmatched. CDR1 is SNHLY, CDR2 FYNNEI, per germline. This CDR3 spans 13 amino acids.

This clone was observed a single time. This sequence joins TRBV19 and TRBJ2-3, with 10 bases fitting TRBD2. CDR1 is LNHDA, CDR2 SQIVND, per germline (reference sequence). Losses at the gene ends were 6 bases for V and 5 bases for J; bases not matched to a gene: 5. This CDR3 has 14 residues. Written as DNA, the CDR3 is TGTGCCAGTAGAAACAGCGGGGGGGAAGATACGCAGTATTTT. Translated: CASRNSGGEDTQYF.

V usage is TRBV10-3 and J usage is TRBJ2-5; the match to TRBD1 covers 10 bases. The junction had 4 bases not matched to a gene; V was cut back by 2 bases and J by 4 bases. The CDR3 is made up of 15 amino acids. Germline CDR1 and CDR2: ENHRY and SYGVKD. The CDR3 loop reads CAISEGDRGSETQYF. CDR3 DNA: TGTGCCATCAGTGAGGGGGACAGGGGCTCAGAGACCCAGTACTTC.

The chain recombines TRBV15 with TRBJ1-5, with D perhaps matching TRBD1 (6 bases). Trimming shortened V by 2 bases and J by 6 bases, and 11 bases separated the two germline ends. CDR1 and CDR2 (germline): LNHNV, YYDKDF (reference sequence). The CDR3 runs to 14 residues. The CDR3 sequence is CATSRMGGRQPQHF. The DNA for the CDR3 is TGTGCCACCAGCAGAATGGGGGGGCGTCAGCCCCAGCATTTT.

The genes are TRBV10-3 and TRBJ1-5; 10 nucleotides match TRBD1. The V gene end was trimmed by 6 bases and the J gene end by 2 bases; junction bases not matched to a gene: 4. This CDR3 contains 15 residues. Germline V CDR1 and CDR2: ENHRY, SYGVKD. Here the CDR3 DNA reads TGTGCCATCAGCGGGACAGGGGAGGGCAATCAGCCCCAGCATTTT. This sequence encodes CAISGTGEGNQPQHF.

The chain links TRBV28 to TRBJ1-2; D possibly corresponds to TRBD1 (5 bases). Trimming left V 5 bases short and J 0 bases short, with 16 bases between. The CDR3 loop spans 16 amino acids. Per germline, CDR1 MDHEN and CDR2 SYDVKM. CDR3 sequence reads: CASSPGGVPSNYGYTF. The CDR3 DNA reads as TGTGCCAGCAGTCCCGGAGGGGTTCCCTCTAACTATGGCTACACCTTC.

Only a few counts were recorded for this clone. V usage is TRBV6-5 and J usage is TRBJ2-5; 8 bases fit TRBD2. Germline V CDR1 and CDR2: MNHEY, SVGAGI. The CDR3 spans 13 residues. V trimming: 6 bases; J trimming: 0 bases; junction bases outside the gene matches: 0. The chain's CDR3 is CASRLADQETQYF. The CDR3 nucleotides are TGTGCCAGCAGACTAGCGGACCAAGAGACCCAGTACTTC.

The gene calls are TRBV9 and TRBJ2-7; D possibly corresponds to TRBD1 (5 bases). The V gene lost 4 bases and the J gene lost 1 base, with 9 bases spanning the gap. The CDR3 consists of 13 residues. Germline lookup yields CDR1 SGDLS and CDR2 YYNGEE. CDR3 coding DNA: TGTGCCAGCAGCCCCCAGGGATCCTACGAGCAGTACTTC. This gives the protein CASSPQGSYEQYF.

The chain combines TRBV2 with TRBJ2-1; 9 bases map to TRBD2. Germline trimming cut 7 bases from V and 10 bases from J; bases unmatched to any gene: 11. The germline gives CDR1 SNHLY, CDR2 FYNNEI. This CDR3 region has 14 residues. CDR3 region: CASTASGVFGEQFF. CDR3 in DNA: TGTGCCAGCACAGCTAGCGGGGTGTTTGGAGAGCAGTTCTTC.

The chain recombines TRBV19 with TRBJ2-5; the D gene is possibly TRBD2 (6 bases). Matching the DNA end better, TRBJ2-7 makes the J call doubtful. This CDR3 comprises 13 residues. The germline gives CDR1 LNHDA, CDR2 SQIVND (reference sequence). CDR3 protein: CASSGASAYEQYF. DNA of the CDR3: TGTGCCAGTAGTGGGGCTAGCGCCTACGAGCAGTACTTC.

The chain couples TRBV9 to TRBJ2-7; D is uncertain. V was shortened by 4 bases and J by 2 bases, with 13 bases between the two germline ends. This CDR3 is 14 amino acids long. Looked up from germline, CDR1 is SGDLS and CDR2 is YYNGEE. CDR3 region: CASSIDELPYEQYF. CDR3 bases: TGTGCCAGCAGCATAGATGAGCTTCCCTACGAGCAGTACTTC.

This chain links TRBV7-3 with TRBJ2-5; D might be TRBD2 (5 bases). Germline CDR1 SGHTA, CDR2 FQGTGA. The CDR3 spans 16 residues. Between the trimmed V and J ends, which lost 5 bases and 1 base, there was a span of 17 bases. CDR3 sequence (DNA): TGTGCCAGCAGCCCCCAGAGGACGGGATCCCAAGAGACCCAGTACTTC. Encoded protein: CASSPQRTGSQETQYF.

The chain recombines TRBV7-9 with TRBJ1-1; D call uncertain. Trimming removed 5 bases from V and 5 bases from J, with 9 bases in between. Germline CDR1 and CDR2: SEHNR and FQNEAQ (reference sequence). This CDR3 spans 12 amino acids. The CDR3 sequence: CASSHQRTEAFF. The DNA of the CDR3 is TGTGCCAGCAGCCATCAGAGGACTGAAGCTTTCTTT.

This chain connects TRBV28 to TRBJ2-7, with D possibly being TRBD1 (5 bases). Germline V gives CDR1 MDHEN, CDR2 SYDVKM. The V end lost 9 bases, the J end lost 3 bases, and 15 bases lay between the germline ends. The CDR3 spans 13 residues. CDR3 amino acids: CASTNQGGYEQYF. The CDR3 bases are TGTGCCAGTACTAACCAGGGTGGCTACGAGCAGTACTTC.

The chain joins TRBV19 to TRBJ1-2; no definite D call. Per the germline V gene, CDR1 is LNHDA and CDR2 is SQIVND (reference sequence). The CDR3 sequence is 14 residues long. Deletions cut 0 bases from V and 6 bases from J, with 11 bases between. This CDR3 reads CASSIEGRSNGYTF. The CDR3, as DNA: TGTGCCAGTAGTATAGAAGGCAGGTCAAATGGCTACACCTTC.

The chain combines TRBV18 with TRBJ2-1; 9 bases map to TRBD2. Germline values: CDR1 KGHSH, CDR2 LQKENI. Unmatched junction bases numbered 6, after V lost 2 bases and J lost 7 bases. The CDR3 runs 15 residues. CDR3: CASSPAAGGNNEQFF. The CDR3 DNA sequence: TGTGCCAGCTCACCAGCAGCGGGGGGAAATAATGAGCAGTTCTTC.

This clone appeared a single time. The CDR3 sequence: CASSPLGRNTEAFF. The CDR3, as DNA: TGTGCCAGCAGCCCGCTGGGGCGGAACACTGAAGCTTTCTTT. The chain recombines TRBV6-6 with TRBJ1-1; possible D gene TRBD1, 5 bases. Germline CDR1 and CDR2: MNHNY and SVGAGI (reference sequence). The CDR3 consists of 14 residues. Trimming shortened V by 6 bases and J by 1 base, and 12 bases separated the two germline ends.

This chain uses TRBV28 with TRBJ2-7; a possible D gene is TRBD2 (6 bases). Germline assignment: CDR1 MDHEN and CDR2 SYDVKM. Trimming removed 1 base at V and 1 base at J, with 11 bases between. The CDR3 consists of 15 residues. The CDR3 sequence is CASSLFSSASYEQYF. CDR3 nucleotides: TGTGCCAGCAGTTTATTCTCTAGCGCTTCCTACGAGCAGTACTTC.

The CDR3: CASSYPEREGLHEQYF. CDR3 DNA sequence: TGTGCCAGCAGTTACCCAGAGCGGGAGGGCCTCCACGAGCAGTACTTC. The chain joins TRBV6-6 to TRBJ2-7; 10 nucleotides align to TRBD2. The J segment lost 5 bases and the V segment lost 2 bases, leaving 9 bases of the junction unmatched. The CDR3 spans 16 residues. In germline, CDR1 is MNHNY, CDR2 SVGAGI (reference sequence).

The chain is built from TRBV29-1 and TRBJ2-5, with TRBD1 as a possible D gene (5 bases). This CDR3 spans 14 amino acids. V shed 1 base and J shed 5 bases, with 14 bases lying between them. Looked up from germline, CDR1 is SQVTM and CDR2 is ANQGSEA. CDR3 nucleotide sequence: TGCAGCGTTGAAGTCCCCCCCAGGGTGGAGACCCAGTACTTC. The encoded protein is CSVEVPPRVETQYF. Full variable domain (outside the CDR3, taken from reference TRBV29-1 and TRBJ2-5): SAVISQKPSRDICQRGTSLTIQCQVDSQVTMMFWYRQQPGQSLTLIATANQGSEATYESGFVIDKFPISRPNLTFSTLTVSNMSPEDSSIYLCSVEVPPRVETQYFGPGTRLLVL.